The rows below give T cell receptor beta chains drawn from one sample of a study of blood T cell repertoires in COVID-19. Produced via immunoSEQ multiplex PCR; TCRdb's table is partial and in-frame only. The table has 150,000 to 200,000 clones, about nine tenths seen once; the top ten hold approximately 2%. Material for sequencing was peripheral blood. The receptors originated from a man younger than 30 who had recovered from COVID-19. The CDR3 runs from the conserved cysteine through the conserved F or W. Fields, in order: clone size, V gene, D gene, J gene, CDR3 DNA, CDR3 protein. D genes are given only for firm matches. A clone size is listed for some rows: how often the clone was seen (once, few, many), or a class if it is expanded.

-	TRBV4-3	TRBD1	TRBJ2-5	TGCGCCAGCAGCCAAGAGGGGGAGACAGGGGCGGGGGAGACCCAGTACTTC	CASSQEGETGAGETQYF
-	TRBV4-3	-	TRBJ2-7	TGCGCCAGCAGCCAAGACACTGGCTCCTACGAGCAGTACTTC	CASSQDTGSYEQYF
-	TRBV9	TRBD1	TRBJ1-2	TGTGCCAGCAGCGTAGTTCCGGACAGGGAATTCCATGGCTACACCTTC	CASSVVPDREFHGYTF
-	TRBV28	TRBD2	TRBJ2-5	TGTGCCAGCAGTCCTAGTGGGGGGGGTAAAGAGACCCAGTACTTC	CASSPSGGGKETQYF
-	TRBV11-2	-	TRBJ1-2	TGTGCCAGCAGTTTCGGGGGGGCGCGGGGCTACACCTTC	CASSFGGARGYTF
-	TRBV27	TRBD2	TRBJ2-1	TGTGCCAGCAGTTTCGGGACTAGCGGGAGAGTCAGAGAGCAGTTCTTC	CASSFGTSGRVREQFF
once	TRBV7-6	-	TRBJ2-3	TGTGCCAGCACCCCCGGTTTGTTTAGCACAGATACGCAGTATTTT	CASTPGLFSTDTQYF
-	TRBV19	-	TRBJ2-5	TGTGCCAGTAGTATCTCCTCGTATCGGGGTAAAGAGACCCAGTACTTC	CASSISSYRGKETQYF
-	TRBV15	-	TRBJ2-4	TGTGCCACCAGCGCCCTTCCGAGGAACATTCAGTACTTC	CATSALPRNIQYF
few	TRBV28	-	TRBJ2-3	TGTGCCAGCAGCCCCGGGAGCACCTTTAGCACAGATACGCAGTATTTT	CASSPGSTFSTDTQYF
-	TRBV7-2	-	TRBJ1-5	TGTGCCAGCAGCGCGGCGCAGGGGTACCAGCCCCAGCATTTT	CASSAAQGYQPQHF
-	TRBV5-1	-	TRBJ2-1	TGCGCCAGCAGTATCGTGGGAGGGGGTGGCGGTGAGCAGTTCTTC	CASSIVGGGGGEQFF
-	TRBV13	-	TRBJ1-1	TGTGCCAGCAGGCGTGAGGGACTTGAAGCTTTCTTT	CASRREGLEAFF
-	TRBV27	-	TRBJ2-1	TGTGCCAGCCAAAACCCAGGGTGGAATGAGCAGTTCTTC	CASQNPGWNEQFF
-	TRBV7-7	-	TRBJ2-2	TGTGCTAGCAGCCGGGGCACCGGGGAGCTGTTTTTT	CASSRGTGELFF
-	TRBV5-1	-	TRBJ1-1	TGCGCCAGCAGCTCCGGAGGGGCAAAACAACCCGTGAACACTGAAGCTTTCTTT	CASSSGGAKQPVNTEAFF
-	TRBV12-3/TRBV12-4	-	TRBJ1-3	TGTGCCAGCAGGGAGGACTCTGGAAACACCATATATTTT	CASREDSGNTIYF
-	TRBV15	-	TRBJ2-5	TGTGCCACCAGCAGCGGGAGTAGTGAGACCCAGTACTTC	CATSSGSSETQYF
-	TRBV6-1	-	TRBJ1-2	TGTGCCAGCAGTGAATGGGAAGGCGGCAGGGAAGGCTACTATGGCTACACCTTC	CASSEWEGGREGYYGYTF
once	TRBV19	TRBD1	TRBJ1-4	TGTGCCAGTAGTGCCTTGACAGGGACTAATGAAAAACTGTTTTTT	CASSALTGTNEKLFF
-	TRBV6-2/TRBV6-3	-	TRBJ1-1	TGTGCCAGCAGTTACTTCGGGGTCTCTGAAGCTTTCTTT	CASSYFGVSEAFF
-	TRBV12-3/TRBV12-4	-	TRBJ2-3	TGTGCCAGCAGTCCCCGCCGGGGTGATACGCAGTATTTT	CASSPRRGDTQYF
-	TRBV5-1	TRBD1	TRBJ2-3	TGCGCCAGCAGCTTGGTGGGACAGGGAGCAGATACGCAGTATTTT	CASSLVGQGADTQYF
-	TRBV4-1	TRBD1	TRBJ2-7	TGCGCCAGCAGCCGGGAGGTGGGACAGGAGGGTGAGCAGTACTTC	CASSREVGQEGEQYF
-	TRBV3-1/TRBV3-2	-	TRBJ2-7	TGTGCCAGCAGCCAAGGCGCACAGGGTAGGGACGAGCAGTACTTC	CASSQGAQGRDEQYF
-	TRBV15	TRBD2	TRBJ2-3	TGTGCCACCAGCACACCTCGGCTGGCTAGCGGGGATACGCAGTATTTT	CATSTPRLASGDTQYF
-	TRBV7-2	-	TRBJ1-2	TGTGCCAGCAGCCCCCCAGGGAACTATGGCTACACCTTC	CASSPPGNYGYTF
-	TRBV7-9	-	TRBJ2-1	TGTGCCAGCAGCTTAGATACGTACAGTAGCTCCTACAATGAGCAGTTCTTC	CASSLDTYSSSYNEQFF
-	TRBV7-6	-	TRBJ2-2	TGTGCCAGCAGCGACTCCGCGAACACCGGGGAGCTGTTTTTT	CASSDSANTGELFF
-	TRBV5-1	-	TRBJ2-2	TGCGCCAGCAGCTGGAGTAGCGGGGAGCTGTTTTTT	CASSWSSGELFF
-	TRBV27	-	TRBJ2-5	TGTGCCAGCAGTTTAGGTGGGGGATCTAGCGACCCTAAGGAAGAGACCCAGTACTTC	CASSLGGGSSDPKEETQYF
-	TRBV7-9	-	TRBJ2-7	TGTGCCAGCACCGCCCCGAGCTCCTACGAGCAGTACTTC	CASTAPSSYEQYF
-	TRBV2	TRBD2	TRBJ2-7	TGTGCCAGCAAGAGGGCTAGCGGGAGGAACTCCTACGAGCAGTACTTC	CASKRASGRNSYEQYF
-	TRBV5-1	-	TRBJ1-5	TGCGCCAGCAGCCCGCTAGGACAGAGCAATCAGCCCCAGCATTTT	CASSPLGQSNQPQHF